This paragraph reports one T cell receptor beta chain. Germline V gene data show CDR1 as MNHEY and CDR2 as SVGAGI. V lost 11 bases, J lost 0 bases, and 3 bases stayed unmatched. The CDR3 loop spans 12 amino acids. This specimen belongs to a study of blood T cell repertoires in COVID-19. Measured with immunoSEQ multiplex PCR; TCRdb has only the in-frame clones, and not every one. Of roughly 62,000 clones in the sample, almost 85% were seen once. Material: peripheral blood. This clonotype was obtained from a man aged 55 to 69 with acute or convalescent COVID-19. The chain couples TRBV6-5 to TRBJ2-7, with 8 bases matching TRBD1. The CDR3: CAGQGNSYEQYF. CDR3 DNA: TGTGCCGGACAGGGAAACTCCTACGAGCAGTACTTC.